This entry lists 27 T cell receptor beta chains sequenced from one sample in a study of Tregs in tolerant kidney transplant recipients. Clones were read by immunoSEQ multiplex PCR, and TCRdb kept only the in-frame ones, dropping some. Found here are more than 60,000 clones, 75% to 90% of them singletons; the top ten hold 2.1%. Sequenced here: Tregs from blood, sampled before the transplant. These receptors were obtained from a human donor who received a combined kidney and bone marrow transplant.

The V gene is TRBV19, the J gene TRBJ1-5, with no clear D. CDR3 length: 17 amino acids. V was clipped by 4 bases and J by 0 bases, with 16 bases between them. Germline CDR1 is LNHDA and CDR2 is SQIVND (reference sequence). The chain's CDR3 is CASSTTPGIYSNQPQHF. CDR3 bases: TGTGCCAGTAGTACAACGCCAGGAATATATAGCAATCAGCCCCAGCATTTT.

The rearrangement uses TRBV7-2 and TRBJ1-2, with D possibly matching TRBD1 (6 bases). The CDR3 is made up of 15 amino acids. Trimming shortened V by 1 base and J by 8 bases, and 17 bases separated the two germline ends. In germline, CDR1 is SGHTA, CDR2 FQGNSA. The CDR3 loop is CASSLDGAGDFGYTF. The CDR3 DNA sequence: TGTGCCAGCAGCTTAGATGGGGCAGGGGACTTCGGCTACACCTTC. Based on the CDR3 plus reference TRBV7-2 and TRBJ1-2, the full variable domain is GAGVSQSPSNKVTEKGKDVELRCDPISGHTALYWYRQSLGQGLEFLIYFQGNSAPDKSGLPSDRFSAERTGGSVSTLTIQRTQQEDSAVYLCASSLDGAGDFGYTFGSGTRLTVV.

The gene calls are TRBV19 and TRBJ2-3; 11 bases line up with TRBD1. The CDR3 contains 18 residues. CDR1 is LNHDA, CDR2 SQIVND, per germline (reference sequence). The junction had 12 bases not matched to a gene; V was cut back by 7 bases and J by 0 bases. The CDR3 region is CASKATPGQGGSTDTQYF. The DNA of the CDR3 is TGTGCCAGTAAAGCCACCCCGGGACAGGGGGGAAGCACAGATACGCAGTATTTT.

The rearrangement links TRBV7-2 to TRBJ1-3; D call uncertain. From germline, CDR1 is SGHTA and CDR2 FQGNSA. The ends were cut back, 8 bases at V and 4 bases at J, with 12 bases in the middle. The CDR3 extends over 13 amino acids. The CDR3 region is CASGPLSGNTIYF. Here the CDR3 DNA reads TGTGCCAGCGGGCCGTTATCGGGAAACACCATATATTTT.

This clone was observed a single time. The CDR3 sequence is CASSLSFGGAGDEQFF. The CDR3 DNA follows: TGTGCCAGCAGTTTATCGTTCGGGGGCGCGGGCGATGAGCAGTTCTTC. J is TRBJ2-1 and V is TRBV27; tentatively, D is TRBD1 or TRBD2 (6 bases each). The CDR3 spans 16 residues. With 0 bases removed from V and 8 bases from J, the gap between germline ends came to 17 bases. The V gene's germline CDR1 is MNHEY and CDR2 SMNVEV (reference sequence).

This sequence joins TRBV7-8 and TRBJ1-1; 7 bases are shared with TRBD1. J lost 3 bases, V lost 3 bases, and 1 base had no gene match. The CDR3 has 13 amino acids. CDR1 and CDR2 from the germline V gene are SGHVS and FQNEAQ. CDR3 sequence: CASSFDRDTEAFF. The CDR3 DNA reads TGTGCCAGCAGCTTCGACAGGGACACTGAAGCTTTCTTT.

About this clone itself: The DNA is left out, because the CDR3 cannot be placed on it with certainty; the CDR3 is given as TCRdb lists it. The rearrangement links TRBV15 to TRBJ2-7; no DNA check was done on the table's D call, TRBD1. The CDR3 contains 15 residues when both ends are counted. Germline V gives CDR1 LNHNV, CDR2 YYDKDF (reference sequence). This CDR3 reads CATSRELLAQGEQYF.

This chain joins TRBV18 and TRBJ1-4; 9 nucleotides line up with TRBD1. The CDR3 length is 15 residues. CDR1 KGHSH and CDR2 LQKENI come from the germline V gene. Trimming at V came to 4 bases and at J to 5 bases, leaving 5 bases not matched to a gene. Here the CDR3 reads CASSLGTGPNEKLFF. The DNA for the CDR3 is TGTGCCAGCTCACTCGGGACAGGGCCAAATGAAAAACTGTTTTTT.

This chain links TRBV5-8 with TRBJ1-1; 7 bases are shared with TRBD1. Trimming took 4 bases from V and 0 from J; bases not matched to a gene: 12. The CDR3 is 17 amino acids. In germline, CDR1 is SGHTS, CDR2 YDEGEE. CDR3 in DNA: TGTGCCAGCAGCCTATACCTGAAGACAGGGTTGAACACTGAAGCTTTCTTT. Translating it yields CASSLYLKTGLNTEAFF.

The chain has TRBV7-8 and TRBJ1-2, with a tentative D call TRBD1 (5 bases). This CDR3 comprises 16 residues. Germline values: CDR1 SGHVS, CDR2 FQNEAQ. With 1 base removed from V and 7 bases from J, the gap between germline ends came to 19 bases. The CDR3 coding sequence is TGTGCCAGCAGCTTAGAATTGAGACAGCTCGCGCCTGGCTACACCTTC. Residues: CASSLELRQLAPGYTF. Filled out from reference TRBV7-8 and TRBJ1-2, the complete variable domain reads GAGVSQSPRYKVAKRGQDVALRCDPISGHVSLFWYQQALGQGPEFLTYFQNEAQLDKSGLPSDRFFAERPEGSVSTLKIQRTQQEDSAVYLCASSLELRQLAPGYTFGSGTRLTVV.

CDR3 DNA: TGTGCCGGATTCCGAGGAAGGGTGGCCTACGAGCAGTACTTC. Translated, it gives CAGFRGRVAYEQYF. The chain uses TRBV6-5 and TRBJ2-7, with D hard to call. CDR3 size: 14 residues. V was trimmed by 11 bases and J by 2 bases, leaving 19 bases between them. Germline CDR1 and CDR2: MNHEY and SVGAGI.

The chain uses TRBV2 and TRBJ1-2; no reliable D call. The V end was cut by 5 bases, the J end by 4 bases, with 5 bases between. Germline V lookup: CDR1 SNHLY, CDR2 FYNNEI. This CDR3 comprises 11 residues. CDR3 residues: CASSWLYGYTF. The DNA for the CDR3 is TGTGCCAGCAGTTGGCTCTATGGCTACACCTTC. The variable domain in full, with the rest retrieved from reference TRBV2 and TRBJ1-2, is EPEVTQTPSHQVTQMGQEVILRCVPISNHLYFYWYRQILGQKVEFLVSFYNNEISEKSEIFDDQFSVERPDGSNFTLKIRSTKLEDSAMYFCASSWLYGYTFGSGTRLTVV.

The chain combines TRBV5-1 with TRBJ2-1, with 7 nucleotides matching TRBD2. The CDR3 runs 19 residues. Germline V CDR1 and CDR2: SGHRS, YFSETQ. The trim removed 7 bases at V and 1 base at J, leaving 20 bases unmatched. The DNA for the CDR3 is TGCGCCAGCCATAGCTTGGGTCCCTTAGCGGGTACTTCCTACAATGAGCAGTTCTTC. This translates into CASHSLGPLAGTSYNEQFF.

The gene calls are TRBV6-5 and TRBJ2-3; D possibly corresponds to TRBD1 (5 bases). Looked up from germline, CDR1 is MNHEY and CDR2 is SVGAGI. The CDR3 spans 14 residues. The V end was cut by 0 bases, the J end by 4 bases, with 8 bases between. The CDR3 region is CASSYSGRADTQYF. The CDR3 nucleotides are TGTGCCAGCAGTTACTCGGGGCGAGCAGATACGCAGTATTTT.

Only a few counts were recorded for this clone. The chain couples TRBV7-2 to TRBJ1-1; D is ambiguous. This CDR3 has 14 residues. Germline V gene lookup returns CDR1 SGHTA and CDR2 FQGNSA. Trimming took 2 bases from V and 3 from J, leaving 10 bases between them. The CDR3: CASSLMGADTEAFF. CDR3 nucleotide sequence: TGTGCCAGCAGCTTAATGGGAGCGGACACTGAAGCTTTCTTT.

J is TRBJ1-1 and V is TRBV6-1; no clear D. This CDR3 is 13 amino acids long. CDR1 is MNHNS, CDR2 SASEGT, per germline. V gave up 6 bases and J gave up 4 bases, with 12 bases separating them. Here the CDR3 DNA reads TGTGCCAGCAGCGCCCACAGAGGCACTGAAGCTTTCTTT. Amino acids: CASSAHRGTEAFF.

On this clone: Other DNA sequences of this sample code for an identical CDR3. Here the CDR3 DNA reads TGTGCCAGCAGCACCTCTCGCGGAGGGGCCGTCGACACCGGGGAGCTGTTTTTT. Its protein product is CASSTSRGGAVDTGELFF. V usage is TRBV11-3 and J usage is TRBJ2-2; D might be TRBD2 (6 bases). The V end lost 5 bases, the J end lost 3 bases, and 22 bases lay between the germline ends. Germline loops: CDR1 SGHNT, CDR2 YENEEA. This CDR3 is 18 amino acids long.

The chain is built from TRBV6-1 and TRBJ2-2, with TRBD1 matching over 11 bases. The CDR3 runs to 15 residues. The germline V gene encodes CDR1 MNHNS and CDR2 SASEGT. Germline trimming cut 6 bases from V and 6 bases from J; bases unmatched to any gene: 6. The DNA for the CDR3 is TGTGCCAGCAGACCGGACAGGGGGCGTCCCGGGGAGCTGTTTTTT. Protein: CASRPDRGRPGELFF.

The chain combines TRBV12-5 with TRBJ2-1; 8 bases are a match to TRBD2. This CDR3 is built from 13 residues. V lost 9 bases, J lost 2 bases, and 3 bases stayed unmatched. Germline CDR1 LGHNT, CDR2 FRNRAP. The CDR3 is CASLSGAYNEQFF. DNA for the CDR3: TGTGCTAGCCTTAGCGGGGCCTACAATGAGCAGTTCTTC.

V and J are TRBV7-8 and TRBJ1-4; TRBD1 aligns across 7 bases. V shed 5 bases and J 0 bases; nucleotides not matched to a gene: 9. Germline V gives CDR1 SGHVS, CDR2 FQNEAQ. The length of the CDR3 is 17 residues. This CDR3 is CASSGGRDSATNEKLFF. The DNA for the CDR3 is TGTGCCAGCAGCGGAGGCCGGGACAGTGCAACTAATGAAAAACTGTTTTTT.

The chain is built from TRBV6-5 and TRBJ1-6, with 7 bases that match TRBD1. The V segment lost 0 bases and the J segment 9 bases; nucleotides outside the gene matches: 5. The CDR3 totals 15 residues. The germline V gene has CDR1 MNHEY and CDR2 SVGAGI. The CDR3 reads CASSYSLTGPSPLHF. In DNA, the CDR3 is TGTGCCAGCAGTTACTCCTTGACAGGGCCTTCACCCCTCCACTTT.

This CDR3 is CASRVQVMNEKLFF. Written as DNA, the CDR3 is TGTGCCAGCAGAGTACAGGTGATGAATGAAAAACTGTTTTTT. This chain links TRBV6-1 with TRBJ1-4, with a possible D match to TRBD1 (5 bases). The germline V gene encodes CDR1 MNHNS and CDR2 SASEGT. V lost 6 bases and J 5 bases, leaving 13 bases between the germline ends. The CDR3 runs to 14 residues.

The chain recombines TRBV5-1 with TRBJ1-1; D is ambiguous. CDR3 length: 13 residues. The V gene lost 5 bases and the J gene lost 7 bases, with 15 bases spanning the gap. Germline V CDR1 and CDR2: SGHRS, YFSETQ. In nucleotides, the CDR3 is TGCGCCAGCAGATCGGCGGTGTACTATGAAGCTTTCTTT. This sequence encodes CASRSAVYYEAFF.

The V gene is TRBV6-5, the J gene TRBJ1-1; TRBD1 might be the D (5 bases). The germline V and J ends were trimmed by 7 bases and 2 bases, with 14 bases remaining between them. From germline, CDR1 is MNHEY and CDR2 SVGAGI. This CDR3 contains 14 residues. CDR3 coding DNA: TGTGCCAGCACCCCAGACAGCCTAAACACTGAAGCTTTCTTT. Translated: CASTPDSLNTEAFF.

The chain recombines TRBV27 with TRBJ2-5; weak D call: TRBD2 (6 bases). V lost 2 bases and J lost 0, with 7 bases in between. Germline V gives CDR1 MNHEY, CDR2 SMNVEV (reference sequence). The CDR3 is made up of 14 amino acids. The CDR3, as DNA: TGTGCCAGCAGTTTAGCGGGGTACCAAGAGACCCAGTACTTC. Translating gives CASSLAGYQETQYF.

CDR3 DNA sequence: TGTGCCAGCCTATTAGTAGGCGGGAGCACTGAAGCTTTCTTT. This translates into CASLLVGGSTEAFF. The V call is TRBV27, the J call TRBJ1-1; D gene unclear. This CDR3 spans 14 amino acids. Germline assignment: CDR1 MNHEY and CDR2 SMNVEV (reference sequence). The V gene lost 8 bases and the J gene lost 4 bases, with 17 bases spanning the gap.

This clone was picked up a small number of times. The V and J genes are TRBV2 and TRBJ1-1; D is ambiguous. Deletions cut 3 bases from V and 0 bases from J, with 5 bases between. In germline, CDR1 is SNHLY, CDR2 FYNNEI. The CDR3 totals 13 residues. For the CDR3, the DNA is TGTGCCAGCAGTGAGGTCATGAACACTGAAGCTTTCTTT. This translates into CASSEVMNTEAFF.